This entry features one TCR beta chain sequence. This clone's antigen is unknown. The input lacks base qualities; no much larger clone sits a single base away. Other nucleotide sequences in the sample specify the same CDR3. Reading from cysteine to phenylalanine, the CDR3 counts 13 amino acids. Only the CDR3 DNA is retained, 39 bases long and in frame from the first base. V and J are truncated by 4 bases and 1 base respectively, leaving an intervening sequence of 8 bases. Sequences SGHTS (CDR1) and YDEGEE (CDR2) are obtained from the germline V gene. TCRbeta CDR3 regions were amplified from genomic DNA using the immunoSEQ Assay, a bias-controlled multiplex PCR. As for the authors' bioinformatics: Nucleated cell counts per sample were estimated from amplification of reference gene primers within the assay. To quantify the absolute abundance of each unique TCRbeta CDR3 rearrangement, sequence reads were collapsed and filtered. For each sample, productive Simpson clonality was calculated by taking the square root of Simpson's diversity index across productive rearrangements. This is the immuneACCESS table as TCRdb keeps it, with only in-frame sequences that have V and J called. A part of the clones is gone; compared with another copy, unresolved V genes explain less than half, and the rest is unexplained. V and J calls and clone size follow that table, whereas D and trimming were derived from the DNA. The sample yields about 110,000 clones; approximately 80% were counted once. Roughly 20% of the sample goes to the ten largest clones.

This record belongs to a study of blood T cell repertoires in COVID-19 (TCRdb year 2020). For the wider study: The collaborator samples originated in the United States, Italy and Spain and spanned the acute and convalescent phases of COVID-19. Sample metadata almost always included a de-identified subject ID, COVID-19 status, age in years and sex. The prospective study material was composed of cDNA or gDNA derived from T cells, B-cell-depleted T cells, or PBMCs. Deeply sampled blood TCRbeta repertoires from subjects exposed to, actively infected with, or recovered from COVID-19 were included in the dataset. Samples were obtained from the ongoing ImmuneRACE study (first 160 participants) and from some 1,300 subjects provided by 6 global collaborators. A freely available public database, intended as a resource for researchers studying the immune response to SARS-CoV-2, is where the repertoires were released. HLA class I and class II types, where available, came from metadata supplied by the sample provider rather than from assay-based typing. What the research found in general, with its limitations: The quantity of clinical and demographic metadata differed by source and by participant and was supplied without curation.

Each collaborating institution followed its own protocols to collect whole blood in K2EDTA tubes. For TCRbeta analysis, collaborators shipped samples in one of three forms: frozen whole blood, isolated PBMCs, or DNA extracted from either of those sample types. Sequencing input: peripheral blood. The receptor was isolated from a man aged 70-80 years with active or convalescent COVID-19. The V gene is TRBV5-8 and the J gene is TRBJ1-1; matching of 6 bases hints at TRBD1 as the D gene. CDR3 protein: CASSLQGNTEAFF. The nucleotide sequence is TGTGCCAGCAGCCTACAGGGGAACACTGAAGCTTTCTTT.